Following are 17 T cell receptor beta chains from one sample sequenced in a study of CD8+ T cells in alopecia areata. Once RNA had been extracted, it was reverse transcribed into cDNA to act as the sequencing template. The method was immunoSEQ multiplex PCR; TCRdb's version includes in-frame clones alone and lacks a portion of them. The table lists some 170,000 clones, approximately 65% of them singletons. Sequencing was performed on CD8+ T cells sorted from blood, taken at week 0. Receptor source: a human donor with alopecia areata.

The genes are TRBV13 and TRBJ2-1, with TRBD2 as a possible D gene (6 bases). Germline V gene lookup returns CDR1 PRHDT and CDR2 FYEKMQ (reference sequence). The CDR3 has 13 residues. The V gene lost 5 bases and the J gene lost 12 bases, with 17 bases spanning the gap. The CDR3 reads CASSPGTYLGQFF. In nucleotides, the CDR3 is TGTGCCAGCAGCCCGGGGACTTACCTTGGGCAGTTCTTC.

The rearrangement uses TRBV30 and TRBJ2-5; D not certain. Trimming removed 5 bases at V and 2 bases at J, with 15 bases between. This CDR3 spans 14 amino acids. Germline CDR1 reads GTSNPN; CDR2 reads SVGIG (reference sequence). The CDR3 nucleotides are TGTGCCTGGTCGACATCGTTGACACAAGAGACCCAGTACTTC. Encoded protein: CAWSTSLTQETQYF.

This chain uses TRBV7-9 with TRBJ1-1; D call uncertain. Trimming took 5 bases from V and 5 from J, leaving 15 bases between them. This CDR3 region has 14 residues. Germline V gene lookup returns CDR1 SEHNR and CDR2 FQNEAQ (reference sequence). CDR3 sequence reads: CASSLTKSRTEAFF. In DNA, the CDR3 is TGTGCCAGCAGCCTTACAAAATCACGGACTGAAGCTTTCTTT.

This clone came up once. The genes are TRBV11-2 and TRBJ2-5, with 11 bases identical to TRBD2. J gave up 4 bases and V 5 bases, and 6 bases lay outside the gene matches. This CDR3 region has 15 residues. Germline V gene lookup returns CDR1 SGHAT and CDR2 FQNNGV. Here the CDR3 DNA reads TGTGCCAGCAGCGCCGGACTAGCGGGCCCAGAGACCCAGTACTTC. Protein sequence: CASSAGLAGPETQYF.

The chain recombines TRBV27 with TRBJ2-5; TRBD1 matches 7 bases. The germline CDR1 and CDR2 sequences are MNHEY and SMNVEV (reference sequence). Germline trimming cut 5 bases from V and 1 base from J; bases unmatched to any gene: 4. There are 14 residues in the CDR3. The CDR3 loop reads CASSRGTAQETQYF. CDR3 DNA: TGTGCCAGCAGTAGAGGGACAGCCCAAGAGACCCAGTACTTC.

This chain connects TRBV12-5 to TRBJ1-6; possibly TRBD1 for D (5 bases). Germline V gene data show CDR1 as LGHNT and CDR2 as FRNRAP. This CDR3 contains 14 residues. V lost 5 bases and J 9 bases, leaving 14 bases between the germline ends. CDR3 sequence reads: CASGPGTASSPLHF. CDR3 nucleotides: TGTGCTAGTGGTCCCGGGACCGCCTCTTCACCCCTCCACTTT.

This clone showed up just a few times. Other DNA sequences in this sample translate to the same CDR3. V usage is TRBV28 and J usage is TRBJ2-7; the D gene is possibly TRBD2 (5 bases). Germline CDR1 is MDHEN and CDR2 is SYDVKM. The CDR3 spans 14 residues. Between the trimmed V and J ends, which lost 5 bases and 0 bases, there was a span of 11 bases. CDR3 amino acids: CASSPRTGSYEQYF. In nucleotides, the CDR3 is TGTGCCAGCAGTCCACGGACTGGCTCCTACGAGCAGTACTTC. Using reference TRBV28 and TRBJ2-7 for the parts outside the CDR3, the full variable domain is DVKVTQSSRYLVKRTGEKVFLECVQDMDHENMFWYRQDPGLGLRLIYFSYDVKMKEKGDIPEGYSVSREKKERFSLILESASTNQTSMYLCASSPRTGSYEQYFGPGTRLTVT.

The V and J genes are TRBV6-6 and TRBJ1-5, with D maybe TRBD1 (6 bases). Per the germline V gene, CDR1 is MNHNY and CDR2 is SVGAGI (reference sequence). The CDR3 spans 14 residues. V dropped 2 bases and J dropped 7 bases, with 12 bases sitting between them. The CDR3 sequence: CASSYAQGLQPQHF. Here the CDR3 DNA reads TGTGCCAGCAGTTACGCACAGGGCTTACAGCCCCAGCATTTT.

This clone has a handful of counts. The CDR3 nucleotides read TGTGCCAGCAGTTATGGTGGGGCGCAGTGGGAGACCCAGTACTTC. Encoded protein: CASSYGGAQWETQYF. V and J are TRBV6-5 and TRBJ2-5, with D possibly TRBD1 on 5 matching bases. The CDR3 consists of 15 residues. Per the germline V gene, CDR1 is MNHEY and CDR2 is SVGAGI. Trimming took 3 bases from V and 5 from J, leaving 16 bases between them.

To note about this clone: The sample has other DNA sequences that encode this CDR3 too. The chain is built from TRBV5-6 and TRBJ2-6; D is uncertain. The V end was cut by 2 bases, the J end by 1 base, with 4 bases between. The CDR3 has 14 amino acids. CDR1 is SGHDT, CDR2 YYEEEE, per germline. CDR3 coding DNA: TGTGCCAGCAGCTTTGGGTCTGGGGCCAACGTCCTGACTTTC. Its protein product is CASSFGSGANVLTF.

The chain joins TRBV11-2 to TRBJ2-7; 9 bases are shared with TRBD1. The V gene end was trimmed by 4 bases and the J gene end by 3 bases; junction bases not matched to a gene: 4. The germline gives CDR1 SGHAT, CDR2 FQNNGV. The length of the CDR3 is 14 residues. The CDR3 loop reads CASSSGTGNYEQYF. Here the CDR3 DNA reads TGTGCCAGCAGCTCCGGGACAGGGAACTACGAGCAGTACTTC.

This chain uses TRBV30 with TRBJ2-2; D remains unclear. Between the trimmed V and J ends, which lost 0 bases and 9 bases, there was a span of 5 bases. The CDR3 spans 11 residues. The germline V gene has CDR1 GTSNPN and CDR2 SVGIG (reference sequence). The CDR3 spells CAWSVSRELFF. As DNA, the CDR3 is TGTGCCTGGAGTGTAAGCAGGGAGCTGTTTTTT.

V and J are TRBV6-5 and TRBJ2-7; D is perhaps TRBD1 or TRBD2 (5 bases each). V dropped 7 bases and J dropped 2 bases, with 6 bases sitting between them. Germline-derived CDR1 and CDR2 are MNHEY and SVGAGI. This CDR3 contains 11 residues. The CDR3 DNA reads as TGTGCCAGCATGGGGGCCTACGAGCAGTACTTC. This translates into CASMGAYEQYF.

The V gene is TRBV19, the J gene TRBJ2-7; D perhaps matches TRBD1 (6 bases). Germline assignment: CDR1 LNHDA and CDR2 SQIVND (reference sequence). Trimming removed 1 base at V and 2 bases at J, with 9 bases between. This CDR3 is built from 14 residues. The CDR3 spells CASSIGQGTYEQYF. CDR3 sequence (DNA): TGTGCCAGTAGTATAGGCCAGGGGACCTACGAGCAGTACTTC.

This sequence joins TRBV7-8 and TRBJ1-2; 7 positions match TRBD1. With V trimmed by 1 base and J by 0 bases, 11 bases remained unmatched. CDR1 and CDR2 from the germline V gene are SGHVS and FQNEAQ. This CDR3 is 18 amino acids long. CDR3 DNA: TGTGCCAGCAGCTTAGAGGGGGCGCGGGGATTAGCTAACTATGGCTACACCTTC. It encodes CASSLEGARGLANYGYTF. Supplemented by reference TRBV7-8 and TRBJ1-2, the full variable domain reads GAGVSQSPRYKVAKRGQDVALRCDPISGHVSLFWYQQALGQGPEFLTYFQNEAQLDKSGLPSDRFFAERPEGSVSTLKIQRTQQEDSAVYLCASSLEGARGLANYGYTFGSGTRLTVV.

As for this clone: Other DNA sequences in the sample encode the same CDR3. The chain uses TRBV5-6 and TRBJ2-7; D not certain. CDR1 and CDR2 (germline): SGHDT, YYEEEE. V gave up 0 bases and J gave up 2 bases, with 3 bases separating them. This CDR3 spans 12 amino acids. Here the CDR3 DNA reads TGTGCCAGCAGCTTGGGCACCTACGAGCAGTACTTC. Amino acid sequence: CASSLGTYEQYF.

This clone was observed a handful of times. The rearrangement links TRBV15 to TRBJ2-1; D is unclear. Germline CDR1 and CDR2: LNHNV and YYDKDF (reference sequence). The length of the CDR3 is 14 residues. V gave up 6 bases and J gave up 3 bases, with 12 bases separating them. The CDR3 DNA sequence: TGTGCCACCAGTCCTCGGACCTACTACAATGAGCAGTTCTTC. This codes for CATSPRTYYNEQFF.